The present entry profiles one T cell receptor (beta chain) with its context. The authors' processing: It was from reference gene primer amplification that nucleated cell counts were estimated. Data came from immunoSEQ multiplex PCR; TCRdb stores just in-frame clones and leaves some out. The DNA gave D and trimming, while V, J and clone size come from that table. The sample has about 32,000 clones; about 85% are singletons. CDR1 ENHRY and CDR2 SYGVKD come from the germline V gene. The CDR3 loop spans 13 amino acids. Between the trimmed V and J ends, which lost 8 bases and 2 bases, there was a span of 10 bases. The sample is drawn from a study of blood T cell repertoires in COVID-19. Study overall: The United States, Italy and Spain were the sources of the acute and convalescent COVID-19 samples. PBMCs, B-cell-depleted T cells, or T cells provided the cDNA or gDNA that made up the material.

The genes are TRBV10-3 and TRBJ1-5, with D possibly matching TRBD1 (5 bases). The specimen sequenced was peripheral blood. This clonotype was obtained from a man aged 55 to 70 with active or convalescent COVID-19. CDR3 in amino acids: CAIGPGGNQPQHF. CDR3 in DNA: TGTGCCATCGGTCCGGGGGGCAATCAGCCCCAGCATTTT.